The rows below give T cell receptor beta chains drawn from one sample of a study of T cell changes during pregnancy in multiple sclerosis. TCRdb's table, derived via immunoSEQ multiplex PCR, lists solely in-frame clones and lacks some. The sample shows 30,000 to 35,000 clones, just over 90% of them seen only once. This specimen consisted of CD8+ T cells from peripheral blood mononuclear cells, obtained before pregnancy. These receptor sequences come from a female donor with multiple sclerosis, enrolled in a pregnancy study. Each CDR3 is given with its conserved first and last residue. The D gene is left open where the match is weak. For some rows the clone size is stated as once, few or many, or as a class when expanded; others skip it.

CDR3: CSVGSGGAPETQYF
DNA: TGCAGCGTTGGGAGCGGGGGGGCCCCAGAGACCCAGTACTTC
D: TRBD2
V: TRBV29-1
size: NA
J: TRBJ2-5

CDR3: CASSLAGTGYGYTF
DNA: TGTGCCAGCAGCTTGGCCGGGACAGGATATGGCTACACCTTC
D: TRBD1
V: TRBV7-8
size: NA
J: TRBJ1-2

CDR3: CAWSKTSRDEQYF
DNA: TGTGCCTGGAGTAAGACTAGCCGCGACGAGCAGTACTTC
D: TRBD2
V: TRBV30
size: once
J: TRBJ2-7

CDR3: CASILGGAPVF
DNA: TGTGCCAGCATTCTAGGGGGCGCCCCGGTTTTT
D: TRBD1
V: TRBV6-5
size: NA
J: TRBJ1-4

CDR3: CASSYSMSDEQYF
DNA: TGTGCCAGCAGTTACTCGATGAGTGACGAGCAGTACTTC
D: NA
V: TRBV6-5
size: NA
J: TRBJ2-7

CDR3: CASSLQGGNTIYF
DNA: TGTGCCAGCAGCTTGCAGGGAGGAAACACCATATATTTT
D: NA
V: TRBV5-4
size: NA
J: TRBJ1-3

CDR3: CASSRLAGHNEQFF
DNA: TGTGCCAGCAGCCGACTAGCGGGACACAATGAGCAGTTCTTC
D: TRBD2
V: TRBV7-7
size: NA
J: TRBJ2-1

CDR3: CASSARGEPNTEAFF
DNA: TGCGCCAGCAGCGCCCGCGGGGAACCGAACACTGAAGCTTTCTTT
D: NA
V: TRBV5-1
size: NA
J: TRBJ1-1

CDR3: CASSLQGNYGYTF
DNA: TGTGCCAGCAGCTTACAGGGGAACTATGGCTACACCTTC
D: TRBD1
V: TRBV27
size: few
J: TRBJ1-2

CDR3: CASSLVGGDTEAFF
DNA: TGTGCCAGCAGCTTAGTCGGGGGAGACACTGAAGCTTTCTTT
D: NA
V: TRBV7-3
size: NA
J: TRBJ1-1

CDR3: CASAGGAWDTGELFF
DNA: TGTGCTAGTGCCGGGGGGGCCTGGGACACCGGGGAGCTGTTTTTT
D: TRBD2
V: TRBV12-5
size: NA
J: TRBJ2-2

CDR3: CASSPLGGASNTGELFF
DNA: TGTGCCAGCAGCCCCTTGGGGGGGGCGTCGAACACCGGGGAGCTGTTTTTT
D: NA
V: TRBV14
size: once
J: TRBJ2-2

CDR3: CASSFEQGAEQYF
DNA: TGTGCCAGCAGCTTCGAACAGGGGGCCGAGCAGTACTTC
D: TRBD1
V: TRBV9
size: NA
J: TRBJ2-7

CDR3: CASSRDSEIYNEQFF
DNA: TGTGCCAGCTCTCGGGACAGTGAAATCTACAATGAGCAGTTCTTC
D: TRBD1
V: TRBV18
size: once
J: TRBJ2-1

CDR3: CASSSEGYNEQFF
DNA: TGTGCCAGCAGCTCCGAGGGCTACAATGAGCAGTTCTTC
D: NA
V: TRBV5-5
size: NA
J: TRBJ2-1

CDR3: CATSRDRGLGYGYTF
DNA: TGTGCCACCAGCAGGGACAGGGGGCTTGGATATGGCTACACCTTC
D: TRBD1
V: TRBV15
size: NA
J: TRBJ1-2

CDR3: CASSEQSGTGFYEQYF
DNA: TGTGCCAGCAGTGAACAGTCCGGGACAGGGTTCTACGAGCAGTACTTC
D: TRBD1
V: TRBV6-1
size: NA
J: TRBJ2-7

CDR3: CASSLFFPNYNEQFF
DNA: TGTGCCAGCAGTTTATTCTTCCCTAACTACAATGAGCAGTTCTTC
D: NA
V: TRBV27
size: NA
J: TRBJ2-1

CDR3: CASSLVGQGDFVDGYTF
DNA: TGTGCCAGCAGCTTAGTGGGACAGGGGGATTTTGTGGATGGCTACACCTTC
D: TRBD1
V: TRBV7-9
size: NA
J: TRBJ1-2

CDR3: CASSPEGAYTSSYNEQFF
DNA: TGTGCCAGCTCACCAGAGGGGGCCTACACCAGCTCCTACAATGAGCAGTTCTTC
D: TRBD1
V: TRBV18
size: NA
J: TRBJ2-1

CDR3: CASSAPTSGLFYEQYF
DNA: TGTGCCAGCAGTGCCCCGACTAGCGGGCTTTTCTACGAGCAGTACTTC
D: TRBD2
V: TRBV25-1
size: NA
J: TRBJ2-7

CDR3: CASSQEPGPSTQDTQYF
DNA: TGCGCCAGCAGCCAAGAACCTGGACCTAGCACCCAAGATACGCAGTATTTT
D: NA
V: TRBV4-1
size: NA
J: TRBJ2-3

CDR3: CASSYSGGSDTQYF
DNA: TGTGCCAGCAGTTACAGCGGGGGTTCAGATACGCAGTATTTT
D: TRBD2
V: TRBV6-5
size: NA
J: TRBJ2-3

CDR3: CASSVGQGAPYEQYF
DNA: TGTGCCAGCAGCGTAGGACAGGGGGCGCCCTACGAGCAGTACTTC
D: TRBD1
V: TRBV9
size: NA
J: TRBJ2-7

CDR3: CASSESSWEGYTF
DNA: TGTGCCAGCAGTGAATCGTCCTGGGAGGGCTACACCTTC
D: NA
V: TRBV2
size: NA
J: TRBJ1-2

CDR3: CASSLSTGTSAGELFF
DNA: TGTGCCAGCAGCCTCTCGACCGGGACTAGTGCCGGGGAGCTGTTTTTT
D: TRBD2
V: TRBV13
size: NA
J: TRBJ2-2

CDR3: CASSLVWADTEAFF
DNA: TGTGCCAGCAGCTTAGTGTGGGCAGACACTGAAGCTTTCTTT
D: NA
V: TRBV7-9
size: NA
J: TRBJ1-1

CDR3: CSVVGRENTIYF
DNA: TGCAGCGTTGTCGGCAGGGAAAACACCATATATTTT
D: NA
V: TRBV29-1
size: NA
J: TRBJ1-3

CDR3: CASSLAGDGGPQHF
DNA: TGTGCCAGCAGCTTAGCCGGGGATGGCGGGCCTCAGCATTTT
D: NA
V: TRBV7-6
size: NA
J: TRBJ1-5

CDR3: CSVEFGTGGTYEQYF
DNA: TGCAGCGTAGAATTCGGGACAGGGGGCACCTACGAGCAGTACTTC
D: TRBD1
V: TRBV29-1
size: NA
J: TRBJ2-7

CDR3: CASSPGLGEFNIYGYTF
DNA: TGTGCCAGCAGTCCGGGGTTGGGCGAGTTTAACATCTATGGCTACACCTTC
D: NA
V: TRBV27
size: NA
J: TRBJ1-2

CDR3: CASSTETSGGLYTQYF
DNA: TGTGCCAGCAGCACAGAGACTAGCGGGGGGTTGTATACGCAGTATTTT
D: TRBD2
V: TRBV7-3
size: NA
J: TRBJ2-3

CDR3: CASSVATGVSYEQYF
DNA: TGTGCCAGCAGCGTAGCTACTGGAGTCTCCTACGAGCAGTACTTC
D: NA
V: TRBV9
size: NA
J: TRBJ2-7

CDR3: CASSPSFSSYNEQFF
DNA: TGTGCCAGCAGTCCTAGCTTTAGCTCCTACAATGAGCAGTTCTTC
D: NA
V: TRBV6-4
size: NA
J: TRBJ2-1

CDR3: CASSAAESSYEQYF
DNA: TGTGCCAGCTCAGCCGCGGAGAGCTCCTACGAGCAGTACTTC
D: NA
V: TRBV7-6
size: NA
J: TRBJ2-7

CDR3: CASSVADRRMNTEAFF
DNA: TGTGCCAGCAGCGTAGCCGACCGCAGGATGAACACTGAAGCTTTCTTT
D: NA
V: TRBV9
size: NA
J: TRBJ1-1

CDR3: CASSQSEIYRGLGYGYTF
DNA: TGCGCCAGCAGCCAGTCGGAGATTTACAGGGGGTTAGGGTATGGCTACACCTTC
D: TRBD1
V: TRBV4-3
size: NA
J: TRBJ1-2

CDR3: CASSIDSSNQPQHF
DNA: TGTGCCAGTTCAATCGACAGTAGCAATCAGCCCCAGCATTTT
D: NA
V: TRBV19
size: few
J: TRBJ1-5

CDR3: CASSIARGEGYTF
DNA: TGTGCCAGTAGTATAGCCAGGGGCGAGGGCTACACCTTC
D: NA
V: TRBV19
size: few
J: TRBJ1-2

CDR3: CASSLRGDEQYF
DNA: TGTGCCAGCAGCCTCAGGGGGGACGAGCAGTACTTC
D: NA
V: TRBV6-1
size: NA
J: TRBJ2-7

CDR3: CASSSPPGLVGGELFF
DNA: TGCGCCAGCAGCTCACCCCCGGGACTAGTAGGCGGGGAGCTGTTTTTT
D: TRBD2
V: TRBV5-1
size: NA
J: TRBJ2-2

CDR3: CAISESREVNTEAFF
DNA: TGTGCCATCAGTGAGTCGAGGGAGGTGAACACTGAAGCTTTCTTT
D: NA
V: TRBV10-3
size: NA
J: TRBJ1-1